This is a list of T cell receptor beta chains from one sample in a study of T cell repertoires in cytomegalovirus infection. These receptors' targets are unknown. MiXCR was run by TCRdb on the reads, yielding one entry per CDR3 protein. The sample records roughly 990,000 distinct CDR3 sequences, approximately 30% being singletons. The material sequenced was cultured CD8+ T cells from PBMCs, taken from culture after CMV antigen stimulation. The receptors come from a human donor in good health (CMV status not recorded). Some clones in this sample may be carry-over from other donors' samples. Both conserved end residues are part of each CDR3. The order of the fields is J gene, clone size, D gene, V gene, CDR3 DNA, CDR3 protein. A D gene is named only where the DNA matches it firmly. Some rows mark clone size as missing; the rest say once, few, many or name a class of expanded clone.

J gene: TRBJ2-7
clone size: .
D gene: TRBD1
V gene: TRBV6-2/TRBV6-3
CDR3 DNA: TGTGCCAGCAGTTTCTACCGGGACAGATCCTACGAGCAGTACTTC
CDR3 protein: CASSFYRDRSYEQYF

J gene: TRBJ2-6
clone size: few
D gene: .
V gene: TRBV23-1
CDR3 DNA: TGCGCCATCCCACGCGGGGAGGGGGACGTCCGTTCAGTAGGTTCTGGGGCCAACGTCCTGACTTTC
CDR3 protein: CAIPRGEGDVRSVGSGANVLTF

J gene: TRBJ2-1
clone size: few
D gene: TRBD2
V gene: TRBV24-1
CDR3 DNA: TGTGCCACCAGTGAGGGGACCGGGACTAGCTACTACAATGAGCAGTTCTTC
CDR3 protein: CATSEGTGTSYYNEQFF

J gene: TRBJ2-1
clone size: few
D gene: .
V gene: TRBV6-6
CDR3 DNA: TGTGCCAGCAGTTACTCGGGGGGTGGGGAGCAGTTCTTC
CDR3 protein: CASSYSGGGEQFF

J gene: TRBJ2-1
clone size: few
D gene: .
V gene: TRBV2
CDR3 DNA: TGTGCCAGCACCTCGGGGGACAATGAGCAGTTCTTC
CDR3 protein: CASTSGDNEQFF

J gene: TRBJ2-1
clone size: .
D gene: TRBD1
V gene: TRBV15
CDR3 DNA: TGTGCCACCCAAAAACCGGGACAGGGGTCCTACAATGAGCAGTTCTTC
CDR3 protein: CATQKPGQGSYNEQFF

J gene: TRBJ1-5
clone size: few
D gene: .
V gene: TRBV4-1
CDR3 DNA: TGCGCCAGCAGCCAAGAGTCAGTTAGCAATCAGCCCCAGCATTTT
CDR3 protein: CASSQESVSNQPQHF

J gene: TRBJ2-7
clone size: many
D gene: .
V gene: TRBV7-2
CDR3 DNA: TGTGCCAGCAGCTTAGAGCTCGCTGGCTACGAGCAGTACTTC
CDR3 protein: CASSLELAGYEQYF

J gene: TRBJ2-5
clone size: .
D gene: TRBD1
V gene: TRBV2
CDR3 DNA: TGTGCCAGCAGTTCCTCGACAGGGCCCCACCAAGAGACCCAGTACTTC
CDR3 protein: CASSSSTGPHQETQYF

J gene: TRBJ2-5
clone size: .
D gene: TRBD2
V gene: TRBV7-8
CDR3 DNA: TGTGCCAGCAGCTTGTTAGCGGGGGAGAAAGAGACCCAGTACTTC
CDR3 protein: CASSLLAGEKETQYF

J gene: TRBJ1-2
clone size: .
D gene: TRBD1
V gene: TRBV9
CDR3 DNA: TGTGCCAGCAGCGGCGACAGGGGGAAGGGCTACACCTTC
CDR3 protein: CASSGDRGKGYTF

J gene: TRBJ1-2
clone size: .
D gene: .
V gene: TRBV7-9
CDR3 DNA: TGTGCCAGCAGCTTTCCTGGACAACCGGAGGATGGCTACACCTTC
CDR3 protein: CASSFPGQPEDGYTF

J gene: TRBJ1-2
clone size: many
D gene: .
V gene: TRBV7-2
CDR3 DNA: TGTGCCAGCAGCTCCCGGGCGTGGAACTATGGCTACACCTTC
CDR3 protein: CASSSRAWNYGYTF

J gene: TRBJ1-1
clone size: .
D gene: .
V gene: TRBV11-2
CDR3 DNA: TGTGCCAGCAGCTTAGTTGGGGGTTTAGTAAAGGTGATAATTAACACTGAAGCTTTCTTT
CDR3 protein: CASSLVGGLVKVIINTEAFF

J gene: TRBJ2-5
clone size: .
D gene: TRBD1
V gene: TRBV28
CDR3 DNA: TGTGCCAGCAGTTTCGAGATAGACAGGGATCTGTACCAAGAGACCCAGTACTTC
CDR3 protein: CASSFEIDRDLYQETQYF

J gene: TRBJ2-2
clone size: once
D gene: .
V gene: TRBV27
CDR3 DNA: TGTGCCAACAGTATCAGGGGCGCGAACACCGGGGAGCTGTTTTTT
CDR3 protein: CANSIRGANTGELFF

J gene: TRBJ2-7
clone size: .
D gene: TRBD2
V gene: TRBV19
CDR3 DNA: TGTGCCACCTCGTCGGGGGGACCTTCCTACGAGCAGTACTTC
CDR3 protein: CATSSGGPSYEQYF

J gene: TRBJ2-1
clone size: few
D gene: .
V gene: TRBV6-5
CDR3 DNA: TGTGCCAGCAGTACTGGCCGGGAGCGGGCCAAGAATGAGCAGTTCTTC
CDR3 protein: CASSTGRERAKNEQFF

J gene: TRBJ2-1
clone size: many
D gene: .
V gene: TRBV12-3/TRBV12-4
CDR3 DNA: TGTGCCAGCAGTCTCACCGGACGCGGGCCCGGCCACAATGAGCAGTTCTTC
CDR3 protein: CASSLTGRGPGHNEQFF

J gene: TRBJ2-3
clone size: .
D gene: .
V gene: TRBV10-1
CDR3 DNA: TGCGCCAGCAGTGGGCGGCATGGAGATACGCAGTATTTT
CDR3 protein: CASSGRHGDTQYF

J gene: TRBJ1-3
clone size: .
D gene: .
V gene: TRBV6-8
CDR3 DNA: TGTGCCAGCAGCTCCGACCCGGGACAATCGAACACCATATATTTT
CDR3 protein: CASSSDPGQSNTIYF

J gene: TRBJ2-1
clone size: .
D gene: .
V gene: TRBV27
CDR3 DNA: TGTGCCAGCAGTTCGCTAGTAGACAGTCCTAGGTACAATGAGCAGTTCTTC
CDR3 protein: CASSSLVDSPRYNEQFF

J gene: TRBJ2-3
clone size: few
D gene: .
V gene: TRBV6-1
CDR3 DNA: TGTGCCAGCCTAGGGGGGGGAGGTGATACGCAGTATTTT
CDR3 protein: CASLGGGGDTQYF

J gene: TRBJ2-5
clone size: few
D gene: .
V gene: TRBV2
CDR3 DNA: TGTGCCAGCAGTGACACGTTACTTCAAGAGACCCAGTACTTC
CDR3 protein: CASSDTLLQETQYF

J gene: TRBJ1-4
clone size: .
D gene: TRBD1
V gene: TRBV6-1
CDR3 DNA: TGTGCCAGCAGCCTTACAGGGGGCCATGAAAAACTGTTTTTT
CDR3 protein: CASSLTGGHEKLFF

J gene: TRBJ2-5
clone size: .
D gene: TRBD2
V gene: TRBV6-1
CDR3 DNA: TGTGCCAGCAGTAGCGGGGGGCACGGAGGGGAGACCCAGTACTTC
CDR3 protein: CASSSGGHGGETQYF

J gene: TRBJ2-2
clone size: .
D gene: .
V gene: TRBV12-5
CDR3 DNA: TGTGCTAGTGGCCCGTGGGGTGGGCAGGTGAACACCGGGGAGCTGTTTTTT
CDR3 protein: CASGPWGGQVNTGELFF

J gene: TRBJ2-1
clone size: .
D gene: .
V gene: TRBV6-5
CDR3 DNA: TGTGCCAGCAGTTACTCCGAGGAAACAGAGCAGTTCTTC
CDR3 protein: CASSYSEETEQFF

J gene: TRBJ1-5
clone size: few
D gene: .
V gene: TRBV6-5
CDR3 DNA: TGTGCCAGCAGTTATCGAGGTCCTCGGCCCCAGCATTTT
CDR3 protein: CASSYRGPRPQHF